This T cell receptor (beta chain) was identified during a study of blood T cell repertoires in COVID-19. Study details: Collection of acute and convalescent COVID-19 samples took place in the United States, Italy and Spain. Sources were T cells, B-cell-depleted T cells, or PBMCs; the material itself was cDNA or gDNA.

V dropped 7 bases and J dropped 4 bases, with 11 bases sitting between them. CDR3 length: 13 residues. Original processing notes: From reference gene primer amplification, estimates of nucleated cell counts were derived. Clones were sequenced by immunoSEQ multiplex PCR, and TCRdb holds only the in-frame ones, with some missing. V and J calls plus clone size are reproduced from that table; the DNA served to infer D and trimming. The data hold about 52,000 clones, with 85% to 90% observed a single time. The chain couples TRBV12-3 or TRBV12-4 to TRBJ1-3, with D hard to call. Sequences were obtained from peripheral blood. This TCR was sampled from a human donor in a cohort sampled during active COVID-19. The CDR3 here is CASTPPGGNTIYF. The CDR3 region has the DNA TGTGCCAGCACCCCTCCGGGGGGAAACACCATATATTTT.